This TCR beta chain came from a study of blood T cell repertoires in COVID-19. The wider study: From T cells, B-cell-depleted T cells, or PBMCs came the material, which was cDNA or gDNA.

Recruitment covered about two dozen US areas and drew participants whose ages spanned roughly 18 to 100 years. Cohorts were assigned according to the clinical history that participants reported. Germline V gene sequence: CDR1 MNHEY, CDR2 SVGEGT. This CDR3 has 16 residues. Between the trimmed V and J ends, which lost 2 bases and 0 bases, there was a span of 13 bases. Original analysis: Estimated nucleated cell counts came from reference gene primer amplification. Libraries were prepared by immunoSEQ multiplex PCR; TCRdb keeps only in-frame clonotypes and omits some of them. That table supplies the V and J calls and clone size; D and trimming were determined from the DNA. The sample records about 390,000 clones, approximately 87% being singletons.

The sample comprised PBMCs or T cells enriched from blood (not recorded which). The receptor's source is a woman between 45 and 65 years old who had recovered from COVID-19. This chain links TRBV6-2 or TRBV6-3 with TRBJ1-2, with D possibly being TRBD1 (5 bases). The CDR3 sequence is CASSYPTGGANYGYTF. CDR3 DNA sequence: TGTGCCAGCAGTTACCCTACAGGTGGAGCTAACTATGGCTACACCTTC.